This T cell receptor (beta chain) was identified in a study of blood T cells in healthy people across ages. Study-wide results and limits: Long-lived donors carried more naive CD4+ cells and greater diversity than aged donors. Among T cells, TCR beta diversity per million cells dropped roughly linearly as age rose. Bulk PBMC profiling left naive and antigen-experienced comparisons inconclusive.

In germline, CDR1 is SGHDN, CDR2 FVKESK. The CDR3 spans 15 residues. V was pared by 2 bases and J by 7 bases, with 17 bases between. A sample-barcoded 5' primer and a J-beta primer mix were used in a second PCR of roughly 6 to 11 cycles. TCRdb ran MiXCR on the 5' RACE reads and lists one entry per CDR3 protein. The sample includes some 1.4 million distinct CDR3 sequences, around 42% of them seen just once. This clonotype was found once. Antigen unknown. Each donor had around 11 milliliters of peripheral blood drawn. Sequenced sample: blood. The chain combines TRBV14 with TRBJ1-2; tentatively, D is TRBD1 (6 bases). The TCR sequence derives from a woman in her late teens or twenties in good health. The CDR3 reads CASSQHLQGQGGYTF. The CDR3 coding sequence is TGTGCCAGCAGCCAACACTTACAGGGTCAGGGTGGCTACACCTTC.